This TCR beta chain was documented in a study of molecular identifiers for immune sequencing clone quantification. The CDR3 extends over 12 amino acids. Germline CDR1 is MDHEN and CDR2 is SYDVKM. This clonotype was counted a single time. A much more abundant neighbour one base away suggests this may be a read error. TCRdb processed the PCR reads anew with MiXCR; each CDR3 protein has one entry. The sample comprises about 97,000 distinct CDR3 sequences, 24% of which are singletons, and roughly 1% rests with the top ten. Sequencing was carried out using naive CD8+ T cells from blood, with Jurkat cell RNA spiked in. Noted subset: FACS-sorted CD8+CD4-CCR7+CD45RA+ naive T cells. The chain combines TRBV28 with TRBJ2-7, with D unresolved. This clonotype originated in a human donor in good health. Some libraries in this study had Jurkat cell RNA spiked in. CDR3 nucleotides: TGTGCCAGCAGTCATAGTTCCTACAAGCAGTACTTC. This gives the protein CASSHSSYKQYF.